This T cell receptor beta chain originates from a study of blood T cell repertoires in COVID-19. Authors' analysis steps: It was from reference gene primer amplification that nucleated cell counts were estimated. Using immunoSEQ multiplex PCR, the repertoire was profiled, and TCRdb retains in-frame clones only, with some absent. V, J and clone size are taken as reported in that table, and D and trimming were inferred from the DNA itself. The sample holds about 200,000 clones, 85% to 95% seen once. The CDR3 contains 16 residues. V was pared by 4 bases and J by 3 bases, with 7 bases of the junction left unmatched. CDR1 LGHNA and CDR2 YNFKEQ come from the germline V gene.

The clonotype originates from a young man with COVID-19, enrolled during active disease. The genes are TRBV4-2 and TRBJ2-7; 12 positions match TRBD2. The sequenced sample was peripheral blood. CDR3 DNA sequence: TGTGCCAGCAGCCCAAAACCGACTAGCGGGGGCTACGAGCAGTACTTC. Protein product: CASSPKPTSGGYEQYF.